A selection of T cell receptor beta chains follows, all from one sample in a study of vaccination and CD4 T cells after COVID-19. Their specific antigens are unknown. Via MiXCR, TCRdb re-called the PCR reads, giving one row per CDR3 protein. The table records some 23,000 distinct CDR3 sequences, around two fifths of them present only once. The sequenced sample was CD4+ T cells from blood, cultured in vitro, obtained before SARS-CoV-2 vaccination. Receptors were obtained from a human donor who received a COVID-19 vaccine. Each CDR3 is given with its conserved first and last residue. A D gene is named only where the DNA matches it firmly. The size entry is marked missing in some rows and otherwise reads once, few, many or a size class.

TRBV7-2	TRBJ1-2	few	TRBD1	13	TGTGCCAGTCGGGACAGGGTTTTCTATGGCTACACCTTC	CASRDRVFYGYTF
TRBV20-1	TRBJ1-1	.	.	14	TGCAGTGCTAGAGATTTGACAGGGAACACTGAAGCTTTCTTT	CSARDLTGNTEAFF
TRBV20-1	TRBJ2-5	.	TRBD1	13	TGCAGTGCTGGTACAGGGGGGCAAGAGACCCAGTACTTC	CSAGTGGQETQYF
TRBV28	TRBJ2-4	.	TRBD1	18	TGTGCCAGCAGTTTTTCAGGGGGTTGGGCAATGGGCAAAAACATTCAGTACTTC	CASSFSGGWAMGKNIQYF
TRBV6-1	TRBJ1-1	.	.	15	TGTGCCAGCAGTGTTCATGGGAGGGGGAACACTGAAGCTTTCTTT	CASSVHGRGNTEAFF
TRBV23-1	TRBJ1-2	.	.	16	TGCGCCAGTCCACTGTTCGGACAGCGGGCCCTCTATGGCTACACCTTC	CASPLFGQRALYGYTF
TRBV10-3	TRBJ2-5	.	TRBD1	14	TGTGCCATAGCGGACAGGGGGGGCCAAGAGACCCAGTACTTC	CAIADRGGQETQYF
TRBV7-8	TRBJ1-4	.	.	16	TGTGCCAGCAGCTTAGCGCGGGGACACCCCGGCGAAAAACTGTTTTTT	CASSLARGHPGEKLFF
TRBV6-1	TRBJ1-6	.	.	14	TGTGCCAGCAGTGAACGCGGTCCCCTAGGCCCCCTCCACTTT	CASSERGPLGPLHF
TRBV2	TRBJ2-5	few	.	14	TGTGCCAGCGGGGGGGGGCCCACCCAAGAGACCCAGTACTTC	CASGGGPTQETQYF
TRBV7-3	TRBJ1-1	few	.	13	TGTGCCAGCAGCTTAACCGCCAGCGCTGAAGCTTTCTTT	CASSLTASAEAFF
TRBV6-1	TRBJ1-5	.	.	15	TGTGCCAGCAGTGGCTTGTCTGAGCCCTATCAGCCCCAGCATTTT	CASSGLSEPYQPQHF
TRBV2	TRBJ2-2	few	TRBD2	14	TGTGCCAGCGGGACTAGCGGGAGAACCGGGGAGCTGTTTTTT	CASGTSGRTGELFF
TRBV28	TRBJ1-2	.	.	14	TGTGCCAGCAGTTACGGACCCACTAACTATGGCTACACCTTC	CASSYGPTNYGYTF
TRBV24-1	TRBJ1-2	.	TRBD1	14	TGTGCCACCAGTGACCCCGGACAGGGGAGGAACTACACCTTC	CATSDPGQGRNYTF
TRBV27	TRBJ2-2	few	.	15	TGTGCCAGCAGTTTTATCAGGGGTAACACCGGGGAGCTGTTTTTT	CASSFIRGNTGELFF
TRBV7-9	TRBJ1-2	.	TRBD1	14	TGTGCCAGCAGCCGAAGGGACAGGGGGGATGGCTACACCTTC	CASSRRDRGDGYTF
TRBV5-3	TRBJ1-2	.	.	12	TGTGCCAGCAGCTTGGCCCTTGGCGGCTACACCTTC	CASSLALGGYTF
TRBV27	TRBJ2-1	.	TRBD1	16	TGTGCCAGCAGTCCTCAGGGGGCCCCCTCCTACAATGAGCAGTTCTTC	CASSPQGAPSYNEQFF
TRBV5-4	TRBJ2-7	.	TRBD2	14	TGTGCCAGCAGCTTCGGCGGGGGGCCCTACGAGCAGTACTTC	CASSFGGGPYEQYF
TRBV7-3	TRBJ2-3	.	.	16	TGTGCCAGCAGCCCCGCTCGCGGGCCTAGCACAGATACGCAGTATTTT	CASSPARGPSTDTQYF
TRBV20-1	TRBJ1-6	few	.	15	TGCAGTGCTAGGGGGCGGGGGTACCCTAATTCACCCCTCCACTTT	CSARGRGYPNSPLHF
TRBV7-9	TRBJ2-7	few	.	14	TGTGCCAGCAGCTTAGAGGCGGACAGAGGCGAGCAGTACTTC	CASSLEADRGEQYF
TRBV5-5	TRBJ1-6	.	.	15	TGTACCAGCAGCCCGGAAAGCTCCTATAATTCACCCCTCCACTTT	CTSSPESSYNSPLHF
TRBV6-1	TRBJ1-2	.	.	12	TGTGCCAGCAGCCATGGTTATGGGGGCTACACCTTC	CASSHGYGGYTF
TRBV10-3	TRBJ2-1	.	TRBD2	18	TGTGCCATCAGTGACCGCGGACGGGGGGGCCGATCCTACAATGAGCAGTTCTTC	CAISDRGRGGRSYNEQFF
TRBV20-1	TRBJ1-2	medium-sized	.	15	TGCAGTGCTAGTAGGTTTTCATCGGGGGAGGATGGCTACACCTTC	CSASRFSSGEDGYTF
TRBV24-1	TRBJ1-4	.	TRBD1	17	TGTGCCACCAGTGACCCGGACAGGGGAAGGGCTAATGAAAAACTGTTTTTT	CATSDPDRGRANEKLFF
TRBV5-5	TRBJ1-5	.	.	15	TGTGCCAGCAGCTCGACGGGGCTTAGCAATCAGCCCCAGCATTTT	CASSSTGLSNQPQHF
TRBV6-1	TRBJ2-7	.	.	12	TGTGCCAGCAGTGAAGTACATAGCGAGCAGTACTTC	CASSEVHSEQYF
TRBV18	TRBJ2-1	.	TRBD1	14	TGTGCCAGCTCACCGGGACAGGGTTACAATGAGCAGTTCTTC	CASSPGQGYNEQFF
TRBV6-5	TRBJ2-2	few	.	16	TGTGCCAGCAGTTACACCACAGGGACGAACACCGGGGAGCTGTTTTTT	CASSYTTGTNTGELFF
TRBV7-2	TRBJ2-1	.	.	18	TGTGCCAGCAGCTTAGCGCGTAGCGGAAGGAGCTCCTACAATGAGCAGTTCTTC	CASSLARSGRSSYNEQFF
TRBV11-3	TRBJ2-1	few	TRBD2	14	TGTGCCAGCAAGGCGGGGGGCTCCTACAATGAGCAGTTCTTC	CASKAGGSYNEQFF